This T cell receptor beta chain was captured by sequencing in a study of CXCR3-negative and CXCR3-positive naive CD8 T cells. Regarding the study as a whole: Each naive subset displayed comparably high diversity, whereas memory CD8+ cells displayed much lower diversity.

Through 5' RACE with UMI labels, the TRB cDNA libraries were prepared. TCRdb reprocessed the 5' RACE reads, keeping one entry per CDR3 protein, no DNA. This sample's table reports roughly 56,000 distinct CDR3 sequences. Germline-derived CDR1 and CDR2 are SGHKS and YYEKEE (reference sequence). This CDR3 spans 15 amino acids. On this clonotype itself: What it binds is not known.

Specimen: naive CXCR3- CD8+ T cells from blood. Regarding subset: CD45RO-CCR7+CD27+CD95- naive CD8+ T cells lacking CXCR3 (TNR3-). This TCR was sampled from a human donor in good health. Some clones in this sample may be carry-over from other donors' samples. The J gene is TRBJ1-5, the V gene TRBV5-5. The CDR3 is CASSKSHSSNQPQHF.